The next 21 T cell receptor beta chains were all read from a single sample in a study of blood T cell repertoires in COVID-19. The protocol was immunoSEQ multiplex PCR, while the TCRdb copy is restricted to in-frame clones and leaves out a portion. The repertoire holds 200,000 to 300,000 clones, with under 90% as singletons. Sequenced input: peripheral blood. Every receptor here comes from a man aged 55-75 years with acute or convalescent COVID-19.

V gene TRBV29-1 combines with J gene TRBJ2-2; D may be TRBD2 (6 bases). Looked up from germline, CDR1 is SQVTM and CDR2 is ANQGSEA. The CDR3 is made up of 14 amino acids. Trimming cost V 7 bases and J 4 bases, with 16 bases left between them. The CDR3 DNA is TGCAGCGCCGTATGGGGGGAGAGCACCGGGGAGCTGTTTTTT. Translated: CSAVWGESTGELFF.

This clone was detected only once. The chain combines TRBV2 with TRBJ1-1; D is unresolved. V was clipped by 6 bases and J by 4 bases, with 12 bases between them. The CDR3 has 13 residues. CDR1 is SNHLY and CDR2 is FYNNEI in the germline V gene. The CDR3 DNA is TGTGCCAGCAGCGTACAGATCGGCACTGAAGCTTTCTTT. Encoded protein: CASSVQIGTEAFF. The full variable domain, with the rest looked up from reference TRBV2 and TRBJ1-1, is EPEVTQTPSHQVTQMGQEVILRCVPISNHLYFYWYRQILGQKVEFLVSFYNNEISEKSEIFDDQFSVERPDGSNFTLKIRSTKLEDSAMYFCASSVQIGTEAFFGQGTRLTVV.

V is TRBV7-2 and J is TRBJ2-2, with 11 bases aligning to TRBD2. From germline, CDR1 is SGHTA and CDR2 FQGNSA. J gave up 6 bases and V 3 bases, and 6 bases lay outside the gene matches. This CDR3 has 16 residues. CDR3 DNA: TGTGCCAGCAGCTTTGATAGCGGGAGGGCCGCCGGGGAGCTGTTTTTT. Its protein is CASSFDSGRAAGELFF.

This clone was picked up a small number of times. The rearrangement uses TRBV14 and TRBJ1-2; D is perhaps TRBD1 (6 bases). The CDR3 extends over 14 amino acids. CDR1 and CDR2 from the germline V gene are SGHDN and FVKESK. The ends were cut back, 0 bases at V and 8 bases at J, with 13 bases in the middle. CDR3 sequence reads: CASSQEWGPGGYTF. CDR3 coding DNA: TGTGCCAGCAGCCAAGAGTGGGGGCCGGGCGGCTACACCTTC.

This chain joins TRBV10-1 and TRBJ2-1; 10 bases agree with TRBD2. The CDR3 runs to 15 residues. With 3 bases clipped from V and 6 bases from J, the junction kept 5 bases outside the gene matches. From germline, CDR1 is WNHNN and CDR2 SYGVQD (reference sequence). The CDR3 sequence: CASSERVAGGNEQFF. CDR3 DNA: TGCGCCAGCAGTGAACGGGTAGCGGGGGGCAATGAGCAGTTCTTC.

The gene calls are TRBV5-1 and TRBJ2-5, with D possibly TRBD1 on 6 matching bases. CDR1 is SGHRS and CDR2 is YFSETQ in the germline V gene. This CDR3 has 14 amino acids. The V end was cut by 4 bases, the J end by 2 bases, with 12 bases between. This chain's CDR3 is CASSPGTQQETQYF. The DNA for the CDR3 is TGCGCCAGCAGCCCTGGGACACAGCAAGAGACCCAGTACTTC.

Concerning this clone itself: Other DNA sequences from this sample encode an identical CDR3 as well. The J gene is TRBJ2-7, the V gene TRBV6-5; D unclear. Germline V gene data show CDR1 as MNHEY and CDR2 as SVGAGI. V was cut by 0 bases and J by 2 bases, with 5 bases left in between. The CDR3 contains 13 residues. The CDR3 DNA reads as TGTGCCAGCAGTTACTCTAGAGCCTACGAGCAGTACTTC. Its protein product is CASSYSRAYEQYF.

The CDR3 loop reads CASSPRTGATEAFF. CDR3 bases: TGTGCCAGCAGTCCCCGGACAGGGGCCACTGAAGCTTTCTTT. The rearrangement joins TRBV6-5 to TRBJ1-1; TRBD1 agrees at 9 bases. CDR3 size: 14 residues. J was trimmed by 4 bases and V by 5 bases; bases with no gene match: 5. Germline CDR1 and CDR2: MNHEY and SVGAGI.

The gene calls are TRBV7-8 and TRBJ2-3; D call uncertain. CDR1 is SGHVS and CDR2 is FQNEAQ in the germline V gene. V was clipped by 3 bases and J by 3 bases, with 10 bases between them. The CDR3 runs 14 residues. CDR3 sequence reads: CASSLQPSTDTQYF. CDR3 sequence (DNA): TGTGCCAGCAGCTTGCAACCTAGTACAGATACGCAGTATTTT. The variable domain in full, completed from reference TRBV7-8 and TRBJ2-3, reads GAGVSQSPRYKVAKRGQDVALRCDPISGHVSLFWYQQALGQGPEFLTYFQNEAQLDKSGLPSDRFFAERPEGSVSTLKIQRTQQEDSAVYLCASSLQPSTDTQYFGPGTRLTVL.

V is TRBV9 and J is TRBJ1-6; 8 bases agree with TRBD1. After removal of 0 bases from V and 10 bases from J, the junction contained 6 bases not matched to a gene. The CDR3 runs 15 residues. Germline CDR1 SGDLS, CDR2 YYNGEE. CDR3 sequence reads: CASSVGGTGRSPLHF. DNA for the CDR3: TGTGCCAGCAGCGTAGGGGGGACAGGCCGCTCACCCCTCCACTTT.

This chain connects TRBV19 to TRBJ2-3; tentatively, D is TRBD1 (6 bases). Per germline, CDR1 LNHDA and CDR2 SQIVND (reference sequence). V lost 7 bases to trimming and J lost 2 bases, with 19 bases between them. The CDR3 length is 16 residues. CDR3 sequence (DNA): TGTGCCAGTAACCCCCGGACAGAGACACACACAGATACGCAGTATTTT. This translates into CASNPRTETHTDTQYF.

The V gene is TRBV12-3 or TRBV12-4, the J gene TRBJ2-3; no firm D call. CDR3 length: 13 amino acids. V was clipped by 5 bases and J by 3 bases, with 9 bases between them. The CDR3 loop reads CASSPPGTDTQYF. As DNA, the CDR3 is TGTGCCAGCAGTCCTCCGGGTACAGATACGCAGTATTTT.

V is TRBV6-5 and J is TRBJ2-7, with 8 positions matching TRBD2. The CDR3 spans 12 residues. CDR1 MNHEY and CDR2 SVGAGI come from the germline V gene. The ends lost 5 bases at V and 7 bases at J; junction bases unmatched: 4. The CDR3 sequence: CASSKGLVEQYF. In DNA, the CDR3 is TGTGCCAGCAGTAAGGGACTAGTGGAGCAGTACTTC.

The V gene is TRBV7-3, the J gene TRBJ2-1; TRBD2 agrees at 11 bases. Germline loops: CDR1 SGHTA, CDR2 FQGTGA. This CDR3 spans 15 amino acids. Trimming took 5 bases from V and 6 from J; bases not matched to a gene: 6. The CDR3 DNA sequence: TGTGCCAGCAGCGCGACTAGCGGGGCTAGCAATGAGCAGTTCTTC. It translates to CASSATSGASNEQFF.

The chain combines TRBV7-2 with TRBJ2-1; 9 bases fit TRBD2. Germline values: CDR1 SGHTA, CDR2 FQGNSA. This CDR3 has 16 residues. The V gene end was trimmed by 3 bases and the J gene end by 5 bases; junction bases not matched to a gene: 8. The CDR3 reads CASSFLAGVIDNEQFF. In DNA, the CDR3 is TGTGCCAGCAGCTTCTTAGCGGGAGTGATTGACAATGAGCAGTTCTTC.

The genes are TRBV9 and TRBJ2-3, with D possibly being TRBD2 (6 bases). The V end was cut by 2 bases, the J end by 2 bases, with 12 bases between. The CDR3 extends over 15 amino acids. Germline V CDR1 and CDR2: SGDLS, YYNGEE. The CDR3 region has the DNA TGTGCCAGCAGCGTGCGGGGAATCGACACAGATACGCAGTATTTT. Its translation: CASSVRGIDTDTQYF.

V gene TRBV19 combines with J gene TRBJ2-1; weak D call: TRBD1 (6 bases). Trimming took off 7 bases at V and 10 bases at J, with 17 bases between the two ends. Germline assignment: CDR1 LNHDA and CDR2 SQIVND (reference sequence). CDR3 length equals 13 residues. This chain's CDR3 is CASTLTPGTEQFF. In DNA form, the CDR3 reads TGTGCCAGTACCCTAACCCCTGGGACAGAGCAGTTCTTC.

The rearrangement links TRBV7-3 to TRBJ2-7; 13 bases are a match to TRBD2. This CDR3 is 14 amino acids long. Per the germline V gene, CDR1 is SGHTA and CDR2 is FQGTGA. V shed 5 bases and J 5 bases; nucleotides not matched to a gene: 3. CDR3 coding DNA: TGTGCCAGCAGCCGGACTAGCGGGAGCCACGAGCAGTACTTC. Residues: CASSRTSGSHEQYF. Full variable domain (missing parts from reference TRBV7-3 and TRBJ2-7): GAGVSQTPSNKVTEKGKYVELRCDPISGHTALYWYRQSLGQGPEFLIYFQGTGAADDSGLPNDRFFAVRPEGSVSTLKIQRTERGDSAVYLCASSRTSGSHEQYFGPGTRLTVT.

This clone was seen a few times. Within the sample, other DNA sequences also encode this same CDR3. The chain joins TRBV5-6 to TRBJ1-3; D possibly corresponds to TRBD1 (6 bases). The ends were cut back, 3 bases at V and 0 bases at J, with 7 bases in the middle. The length of the CDR3 is 14 residues. The V gene's germline CDR1 is SGHDT and CDR2 YYEEEE. The CDR3 sequence is CASSSQGSGNTIYF. Here the CDR3 DNA reads TGTGCCAGCAGCTCACAGGGCTCTGGAAACACCATATATTTT. Using reference TRBV5-6 and TRBJ1-3 for the parts outside the CDR3, the full variable domain is DAGVTQSPTHLIKTRGQQVTLRCSPKSGHDTVSWYQQALGQGPQFIFQYYEEEERQRGNFPDRFSGHQFPNYSSELNVNALLLGDSALYLCASSSQGSGNTIYFGEGSWLTVV.

This clone was detected many times. The CDR3 sequence: CASSQQGSNQPQHF. The CDR3 coding sequence is TGTGCCAGCAGTCAACAGGGGAGCAATCAGCCCCAGCATTTT. The chain has TRBV27 and TRBJ1-5; 7 bases line up with TRBD1. Germline V gene lookup returns CDR1 MNHEY and CDR2 SMNVEV (reference sequence). V was clipped by 5 bases and J by 1 base; unmatched bases: 2. The CDR3 sequence is 14 residues long.

The rearrangement joins TRBV6-5 to TRBJ2-3; D not resolved. The CDR3 sequence is 12 residues long. CDR1 and CDR2 (germline): MNHEY, SVGAGI. Trimming removed 6 bases from V and 0 bases from J, with 4 bases in between. In DNA, the CDR3 is TGTGCCAGCAGAACTAGCACAGATACGCAGTATTTT. It translates to CASRTSTDTQYF.